The sequence of this TCR beta chain was determined in a study of T cells after yellow fever vaccination. Turning to the study itself: Low-cell-number fractions underwent preparation using SMART-Seq v4 Ultra Low Input.

Details on this clonotype: Sequence at one end of the junction differs from germline and may be a read error.

Conversion of TCR transcripts into cDNA relied on 5'RACE template switching, which added a universal primer site and UMIs. TCRdb redid the calling of the 5' RACE reads with MiXCR, one entry per CDR3 protein. The data contain about 16,000 distinct CDR3 sequences, more than 4% of them singletons. Findings of the study overall: Weaker overall was a secondary response that nonetheless peaked faster, on day 5 versus 15. Once the booster was given, most primary-vaccination clones reappeared, at around 95% for CD4 and approximately 88% for CD8.

The CDR3 extends over 19 amino acids. The TCR was taken from a young man who received the YFV17D yellow fever vaccine. The specimen was PBMCs, either bulk or a sorted T-cell subset (CD4+, CD8+, memory, or dextramer-sorted; not recorded which), collected 15 days after the yellow fever booster vaccination. This sequence joins TRBV12-3 or TRBV12-4 and TRBJ2-3, with D perhaps matching TRBD2 (5 bases). The CDR3 DNA sequence: TGTGCCAGCTGTTTAGCTTTTACACCCAGCGGCTCAGGCGCAGATACGCAGTATTTT. It yields the protein CASCLAFTPSGSGADTQYF.